These T cell receptor beta chains were read from a single sample in a study of human T cells and chemical hapten exposure. One entry per CDR3 protein, called by TCRdb with MiXCR from the RACE reads. The sample includes approximately 350,000 distinct CDR3 sequences, over 6% of them seen just once. Source: whole blood, taken in connection with sensitization to the hapten diphenylcyclopropenone (DPC). These receptors were taken from a woman aged 18-29 years with alopecia areata. Some clones in this sample may be carry-over from other donors' samples. CDR3s include the opening cysteine and the closing phenylalanine or tryptophan. D genes are given only for firm matches. Some rows have no size entry. The others give once, few or many, or a class for an expanded clone.

-	TRBV12-3/TRBV12-4	many	TRBJ1-1	TGTGCCAGCAGCCCCGGGTATGTAGCGACTGAAGCTTTCTTT	CASSPGYVATEAFF
TRBD1	TRBV20-1	-	TRBJ1-4	TGCAGTGCTAGAGGAGCCAGGGGGCTTGAGGAAAAACTGTTTTTT	CSARGARGLEEKLFF
TRBD1	TRBV4-2	-	TRBJ2-2	TGTGCCAGCAGCCAAGATCTGGGGACAGGGACCGGGGAGCTGTTTTTT	CASSQDLGTGTGELFF
TRBD1	TRBV7-2	-	TRBJ2-5	TGTGCCAGCAGCTCGGACAGGGGGCCGGGGGAGACCCAGTACTTC	CASSSDRGPGETQYF
TRBD1	TRBV27	-	TRBJ2-7	TGTGCCAGCAGTCCGTCGACAGGGTGGCGGCAGCAGTACTTC	CASSPSTGWRQQYF
TRBD2	TRBV12-3/TRBV12-4	many	TRBJ2-1	TGTGCCAGCAGTTTAAGCCCCGAACTAGCGGGGGGGGACAATGAGCAGTTCTTC	CASSLSPELAGGDNEQFF
-	TRBV7-3	few	TRBJ2-5	TGTGCCAGCAGCTTCAACATACAAGAGACCCAGTACTTC	CASSFNIQETQYF
TRBD1	TRBV5-1	many	TRBJ1-1	TGCGCCAGCAGCGGGACAGGGACTGAAGCTTTCTTT	CASSGTGTEAFF
-	TRBV15	-	TRBJ2-3	TGTGCCACCACGCGGGACAGAAATACAGATACGCAGTATTTT	CATTRDRNTDTQYF
-	TRBV29-1	few	TRBJ2-5	TGCAGCGTCCAACGTACAGGGAGCCAAGAGACCCAGTACTTC	CSVQRTGSQETQYF
-	TRBV6-5	many	TRBJ1-1	TGTGCCAGCAGTTACTCCGCCACTGAAGCTTTCTTT	CASSYSATEAFF
TRBD1	TRBV12-3/TRBV12-4	few	TRBJ2-2	TGTGCCAGCAGTCTTAGGGACAGGGGTATGAACACCGGGGAGCTGTTTTTT	CASSLRDRGMNTGELFF
-	TRBV29-1	many	TRBJ2-1	TGCAGCGTTGATGAGCAGTTCTTC	CSVDEQFF
-	TRBV9	many	TRBJ1-1	TGTGCCAGCAGCGGACAGAGCACTGAAGCTTTCTTT	CASSGQSTEAFF
TRBD1	TRBV5-1	many	TRBJ1-1	TGCGCCAGCAGCCCCCCGGAAGGGGGCATGAACACTGAAGCTTTCTTT	CASSPPEGGMNTEAFF
-	TRBV5-1	-	TRBJ1-2	TGCGCCAGCAGCCCCTCCGGGCCGAACTATGGCTACACCTTC	CASSPSGPNYGYTF
-	TRBV11-2	-	TRBJ2-2	TGTGCCAGCAGCTCCGCAGGGGTCTCCACCGGGGAGCTGTTTTTT	CASSSAGVSTGELFF
-	TRBV12-3/TRBV12-4	many	TRBJ1-3	TGTGCCAGCAGTTTTGGTATCTCTGGAAACACCATATATTTT	CASSFGISGNTIYF
TRBD2	TRBV9	few	TRBJ2-1	TGTGCCAGCAGCGTAGCTACAGGGGTCGGACTAGCGGGCCTTTACAGCTCCTACAATGAGCAGTTCTTC	CASSVATGVGLAGLYSSYNEQFF
-	TRBV7-9	few	TRBJ1-3	TGTGCCAGCAGCTGGTCGTCCAACGACGGAAACACCATATATTTT	CASSWSSNDGNTIYF
-	TRBV20-1	-	TRBJ1-4	TGCAGTGCCCGATCCCGAGGGGAAAAACTGTTTTTT	CSARSRGEKLFF
TRBD1	TRBV27	many	TRBJ1-2	TGTGCCAGCAGTATACCAGGGGGCCTTGGCTACACCTTC	CASSIPGGLGYTF
-	TRBV3-1	-	TRBJ2-1	TGTGCCAGCAGCCAAGATCTACGGGGGCTAAAGAATGAGCAGTTCTTC	CASSQDLRGLKNEQFF
-	TRBV6-5	many	TRBJ2-3	TGTGCCACGAAGGGGGCGGGGACCACAGATACGCAGTATTTT	CATKGAGTTDTQYF
-	TRBV11-2	few	TRBJ1-1	TGTGCCAGCAGCTCCGGGGTCAGGAACACTGAAGCTTTCTTT	CASSSGVRNTEAFF
-	TRBV14	-	TRBJ1-3	TGTGCCAGCAGCCAAGATCCGGGGGAATTTGGAAACACCATATATTTT	CASSQDPGEFGNTIYF
TRBD1	TRBV7-2	many	TRBJ1-1	TGTGCCAGCCGGACAGGGGCATCGAGGACTGAAGCTTTCTTT	CASRTGASRTEAFF
-	TRBV6-5	many	TRBJ1-1	TGTGCCAGCAGTTACTCTACAGGGAACACTGAAGCTTTCTTT	CASSYSTGNTEAFF
TRBD2	TRBV12-3/TRBV12-4	few	TRBJ2-5	TGTGCCAGCAGTTTACTTAGCGGGGGCCCTCAAGAGACCCAGTACTTC	CASSLLSGGPQETQYF
-	TRBV6-2/TRBV6-3	many	TRBJ1-5	TGTGCCAGCACCCGCCTACTTAATCAGCCCCAGCATTTT	CASTRLLNQPQHF
TRBD2	TRBV5-1	few	TRBJ2-5	TGCGCCAGCAGCTCCCCTTCGGGGGGGATCGAGACCCAGTACTTC	CASSSPSGGIETQYF
TRBD2	TRBV29-1	-	TRBJ2-5	TGCAGCGTTACCCGACTAGCGGGGGCCCAAGAGACCCAGTACTTC	CSVTRLAGAQETQYF
-	TRBV20-1	few	TRBJ2-7	TGCAGTGCCCCGGACACGTACGAGCAGTACTTC	CSAPDTYEQYF
-	TRBV18	many	TRBJ2-7	TGTGCCAGCTCACCCGGTGCCTACGAGCAGTACTTC	CASSPGAYEQYF
-	TRBV25-1	-	TRBJ2-7	TGTGCCAGCAGGGCCGAACAGGCCCCCTACGAGCAGTACTTC	CASRAEQAPYEQYF
-	TRBV28	-	TRBJ2-1	TGTGCCAGCAGTTTCCTGGGGGACGATCGGGGAATGGACAATGAGCAGTTCTTC	CASSFLGDDRGMDNEQFF
-	TRBV11-2	-	TRBJ2-1	TGTGCCAGCAAGAGGACAGCAAACAATGAGCAGTTCTTC	CASKRTANNEQFF
TRBD2	TRBV6-2/TRBV6-3	few	TRBJ2-7	TGTGCCAGCATTAAAAACCCGGGACTAAGCCCCTACGAGCAGTACTTC	CASIKNPGLSPYEQYF
-	TRBV4-3	few	TRBJ1-4	TGCGCCAGCAGCCAAGTTACCTTCCAGGAGAGTAATGAAAAACTGTTTTTT	CASSQVTFQESNEKLFF
TRBD2	TRBV12-3/TRBV12-4	many	TRBJ2-1	TGTGCCAGCACCGGGACTAGTTTCACCTACAATGAGCAGTTCTTC	CASTGTSFTYNEQFF
-	TRBV12-3/TRBV12-4	many	TRBJ1-1	TGTGCCAGCACCTTAATGGGGGGGAGGAGAACTGAAGCTTTCTTT	CASTLMGGRRTEAFF
-	TRBV6-2/TRBV6-3	many	TRBJ2-3	TGTGCCAGCAACCTCGGACTACGCACAGATACGCAGTATTTT	CASNLGLRTDTQYF
-	TRBV29-1	many	TRBJ1-2	TGCAGCGCCATACAGCCGAACTATGGCTACACCTTC	CSAIQPNYGYTF
-	TRBV18	many	TRBJ1-1	TGTGCCAGCTCACCACGAGGACAGAATGTTGAAGCTTTCTTT	CASSPRGQNVEAFF
TRBD2	TRBV28	few	TRBJ2-3	TGTGCCAGCGGTTTAGGGACTAGCGGGGTCAAGTACACAGATACGCAGTATTTT	CASGLGTSGVKYTDTQYF
TRBD1	TRBV27	-	TRBJ2-1	TGTGCCAGCAGTTGGGACAGGGCTTACAATGAGCAGTTCTTC	CASSWDRAYNEQFF
TRBD1	TRBV5-5	few	TRBJ2-7	TGTGCCAGCAGCAACTCAGGGGGCTACGAGCAGTACTTC	CASSNSGGYEQYF
TRBD1	TRBV20-1	many	TRBJ2-1	TGCAGTGCCCCCGACAGGGTCTCCTACAATGAGCAGTTCTTC	CSAPDRVSYNEQFF
TRBD1	TRBV5-1	-	TRBJ1-1	TGCGCCAGCAGCATGGGACAGGGGGTGAACACTGAAGCTTTCTTT	CASSMGQGVNTEAFF
TRBD1	TRBV4-3	few	TRBJ2-7	TGCGCCAGCAGCCAGCTGACAGGGAACTACGAGCAGTACTTC	CASSQLTGNYEQYF
-	TRBV20-1	-	TRBJ2-2	TGCAGTGCTGGACCTACAGGAATCACCGGGGAGCTGTTTTTT	CSAGPTGITGELFF
-	TRBV4-3	many	TRBJ1-6	TGCGCCAGCAGCCCAGACCTTACCTCACCCCTCCACTTT	CASSPDLTSPLHF
-	TRBV5-4	few	TRBJ1-2	TGTGCCAGCAGCTTTTGGAGTAACTATGGCTACACCTTC	CASSFWSNYGYTF
TRBD1	TRBV19	-	TRBJ1-5	TGTGCCAGTGGACAGGGGGCTGGCAATCAGCCCCAGCATTTT	CASGQGAGNQPQHF